These 15 T cell receptor beta chains were all obtained from the same sample, sequenced in a study of identical twins. A single record per CDR3 protein comes from TCRdb applying MiXCR to the 5' RACE reads. The sample shows 300,000 to 400,000 distinct CDR3 sequences, 9% to 15% of them seen only once. Another study also made use of these data, one on yellow fever vaccine responses in identical twins.

The sample taken for sequencing was CD8+ T cells sorted from blood. Source of these receptors: a woman aged 18-35 years in good health.

The CDR3 spells CASSLEVAGWETQYF. CDR3 nucleotide sequence: TGTGCCAGCAGCTTAGAAGTAGCGGGGTGGGAGACCCAGTACTTC. This chain connects TRBV7-7 to TRBJ2-5; 8 nucleotides line up with TRBD2. From germline, CDR1 is SSHAT and CDR2 FNYEAQ (reference sequence). Trimming at V came to 1 base and at J to 5 bases, leaving 6 bases not matched to a gene. The CDR3 contains 15 residues.

This clonotype was seen ten or more times. V and J are TRBV7-8 and TRBJ2-7; TRBD2 matches at 8 bases. The germline CDR1 and CDR2 sequences are SGHVS and FQNEAQ. The CDR3 consists of 14 residues. The V segment lost 2 bases and the J segment 5 bases; nucleotides outside the gene matches: 5. In nucleotides, the CDR3 is TGTGCCAGCAGCTTATCGGGGGGGGTTAACGAGCAGTACGTC. Translated, it gives CASSLSGGVNEQYV.

This chain uses TRBV2 with TRBJ1-4, with unresolved D. CDR3 length: 14 residues. V lost 7 bases and J lost 13, with 22 bases in between. Germline assignment: CDR1 SNHLY and CDR2 FYNNEI. The CDR3 bases are TGTGCCAGCAAAATTCGTAAGAGGCGCGATGGACTGTTTTTT. Encoded protein: CASKIRKRRDGLFF.

The chain couples TRBV12-3 or TRBV12-4 to TRBJ2-1; D is undetermined. The CDR3 contains 12 residues. With 6 bases removed from V and 8 bases from J, the gap between germline ends came to 11 bases. CDR3 DNA: TGTGCCAGCAGCCCTAGAATAGATGAGCAGTTCTTC. Translating gives CASSPRIDEQFF.

Only a few counts were recorded for this clonotype. The chain is built from TRBV29-1 and TRBJ2-3; D is unclear. The CDR3 totals 15 residues. V dropped 6 bases and J dropped 0 bases, with 16 bases sitting between them. The germline V gene encodes CDR1 SQVTM and CDR2 ANQGSEA. In DNA, the CDR3 is TGCAGCGTAACAAGACCGGATCCTAGCACAGATACGCAGTATTTT. The encoded protein is CSVTRPDPSTDTQYF.

The chain uses TRBV27 and TRBJ2-1; 7 nucleotides line up with TRBD2. The V and J ends lost 1 base and 0 bases, in that order; junction bases with no gene match: 3. This CDR3 is 16 amino acids long. The V gene's germline CDR1 is MNHEY and CDR2 SMNVEV (reference sequence). The CDR3 sequence is CASSLLGGSSYNEQFF. The CDR3 DNA follows: TGTGCCAGCAGTTTATTGGGCGGGAGCTCCTACAATGAGCAGTTCTTC.

This clonotype has only a few counts. This sequence joins TRBV5-1 and TRBJ2-1; D ambiguous. The CDR3 is 13 residues long. In germline, CDR1 is SGHRS, CDR2 YFSETQ. Trimming took off 0 bases at V and 8 bases at J, with 9 bases between the two ends. The CDR3 bases are TGCGCCAGCAGCTTGGAGGGTCCCGATGAGCAGTTCTTC. Amino acid sequence: CASSLEGPDEQFF.

This clonotype has a handful of counts. The chain recombines TRBV29-1 with TRBJ1-1; tentative D call: TRBD1 (5 bases). Germline V gene data show CDR1 as SQVTM and CDR2 as ANQGSEA. V shed 4 bases and J shed 4 bases, with 10 bases lying between them. CDR3 length: 12 amino acids. The CDR3 coding sequence is TGCAGCGTTGCTTTAGGGGTCACTGAAGCTTTCTTT. Its translation is CSVALGVTEAFF.

This clonotype appeared a few times. This chain links TRBV29-1 with TRBJ1-1; D gene uncertain. Trimming removed 3 bases from V and 11 bases from J, with 13 bases in between. CDR3 length equals 11 residues. Germline values: CDR1 SQVTM, CDR2 ANQGSEA. The CDR3 sequence is CSVDGGGGAFF. In DNA form, the CDR3 reads TGCAGCGTTGATGGAGGCGGTGGTGCTTTCTTT.

This clonotype was recorded a few times. CDR3 sequence (DNA): TGTGCCAGCATTAGGGGGAGCTCCTACAATGAGCAGTTCTTC. Its translation: CASIRGSSYNEQFF. The chain has TRBV12-3 or TRBV12-4 and TRBJ2-1; D is possibly TRBD1 (6 bases). The CDR3 length is 14 residues. Trimming removed 7 bases at V and 0 bases at J, with 10 bases between.

This clonotype came up many times. The chain combines TRBV29-1 with TRBJ2-7; TRBD2 is a possible D gene (5 bases). Deletions cut 4 bases from V and 0 bases from J, with 7 bases between. Germline V gene lookup returns CDR1 SQVTM and CDR2 ANQGSEA. The CDR3 contains 12 residues. CDR3 amino acids: CSVGGSSYEQYF. The CDR3, as DNA: TGCAGCGTTGGTGGGAGCTCCTACGAGCAGTACTTC.

The chain links TRBV6-5 to TRBJ2-1; D is ambiguous. V was trimmed by 2 bases and J by 10 bases, leaving 6 bases between them. This CDR3 spans 11 amino acids. Germline CDR1 MNHEY, CDR2 SVGAGI. This chain's CDR3 is CASSYEAEQFF. CDR3 nucleotides: TGTGCCAGCAGTTACGAGGCGGAGCAGTTCTTC.

The rearrangement joins TRBV5-1 to TRBJ2-7; TRBD1 agrees at 7 bases. V dropped 4 bases and J dropped 0; count of bases not matched to a gene: 10. Per germline, CDR1 SGHRS and CDR2 YFSETQ. The CDR3 runs to 16 residues. The CDR3 protein is CASSAKYDRASYEQYF. CDR3 bases: TGCGCCAGCAGCGCAAAGTACGACAGGGCCTCCTACGAGCAGTACTTC. Combining the CDR3 with reference TRBV5-1 and TRBJ2-7 gives the whole variable domain KAGVTQTPRYLIKTRGQQVTLSCSPISGHRSVSWYQQTPGQGLQFLFEYFSETQRNKGNFPGRFSGRQFSNSRSEMNVSTLELGDSALYLCASSAKYDRASYEQYFGPGTRLTVT.

This clonotype was recorded many times. In DNA, the CDR3 is TGTGCCAGCAGGGTAGGGGTTACCGGGGAGCTGTTTTTT. Protein sequence: CASRVGVTGELFF. This chain connects TRBV6-1 to TRBJ2-2; possible D gene TRBD1, 5 bases. The CDR3 consists of 13 residues. V lost 6 bases and J 5 bases, leaving 10 bases between the germline ends. CDR1 is MNHNS and CDR2 is SASEGT in the germline V gene.

The sample holds a few counts of this clonotype. The rearrangement uses TRBV5-1 and TRBJ2-2, with 7 bases identical to TRBD1. CDR3 length equals 16 residues. Germline CDR1 SGHRS, CDR2 YFSETQ. V was clipped by 2 bases and J by 1 base; unmatched bases: 5. CDR3 residues: CASSLDRAMNTGELFF. The DNA for the CDR3 is TGCGCCAGCAGCTTAGACAGGGCCATGAACACCGGGGAGCTGTTTTTT.